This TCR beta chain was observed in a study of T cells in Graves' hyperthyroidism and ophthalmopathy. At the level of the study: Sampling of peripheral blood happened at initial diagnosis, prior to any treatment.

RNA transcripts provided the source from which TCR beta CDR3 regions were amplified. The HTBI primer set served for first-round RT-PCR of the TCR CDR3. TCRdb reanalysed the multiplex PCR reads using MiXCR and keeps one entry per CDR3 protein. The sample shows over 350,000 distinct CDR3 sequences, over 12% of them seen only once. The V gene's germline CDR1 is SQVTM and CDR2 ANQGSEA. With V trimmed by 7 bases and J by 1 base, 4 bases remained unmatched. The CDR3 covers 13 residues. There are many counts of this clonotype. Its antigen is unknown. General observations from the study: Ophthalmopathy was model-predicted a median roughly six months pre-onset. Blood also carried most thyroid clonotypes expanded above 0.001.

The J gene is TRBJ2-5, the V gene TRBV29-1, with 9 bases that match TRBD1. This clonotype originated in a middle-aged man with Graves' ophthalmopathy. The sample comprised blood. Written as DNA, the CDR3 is TGCAGCGCCAAGGACAGGGGCCAAGAGACCCAGTACTTC. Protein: CSAKDRGQETQYF.